This entry lists 18 T cell receptor beta chains sequenced from one sample in a study of cytomegalovirus exposure and HLA in healthy donors (dated by TCRdb to about 2017). Libraries were prepared through the immunoSEQ multiplex PCR assay. For the multiplex PCR, a mixture combining 60 forward primers for TCR Vbeta segments and 13 reverse primers for TCR Jbeta segments was used. Drawn from immuneACCESS, this table holds only the in-frame rearrangements with V and J called that TCRdb kept. Clones are partly lost; checked studies trace under half to an unresolved V gene and leave the rest unexplained. This sample's listing comprises fewer than 95,000 clones. The ten largest clonotypes hold about 4.5% of the sample. The sequenced sample consisted of PBMCs. The receptor set was obtained from a woman aged 35 to 49 in good health and CMV-seropositive.

The chain is built from TRBV2 and TRBJ1-5, with TRBD1 matching over 9 bases. J was trimmed by 6 bases and V by 4 bases; bases with no gene match: 7. The length of the CDR3 is 15 residues. CDR1 is SNHLY and CDR2 is FYNNEI in the germline V gene. CDR3 region: CASSAQGAVSQPQHF. The CDR3 coding sequence is TGTGCCAGCAGTGCACAGGGGGCAGTAAGTCAGCCCCAGCATTTT. Full variable domain (missing parts from reference TRBV2 and TRBJ1-5): EPEVTQTPSHQVTQMGQEVILRCVPISNHLYFYWYRQILGQKVEFLVSFYNNEISEKSEIFDDQFSVERPDGSNFTLKIRSTKLEDSAMYFCASSAQGAVSQPQHFGDGTRLSIL.

V gene TRBV27 combines with J gene TRBJ2-7; 10 bases are a match to TRBD2. Trimming removed 4 bases from V and 4 bases from J; junction bases left unmatched: 10. CDR3 length equals 16 residues. Germline V gene data show CDR1 as MNHEY and CDR2 as SMNVEV (reference sequence). The CDR3 sequence: CASSSDLAGVEYEQYF. CDR3 sequence (DNA): TGTGCCAGCAGTTCCGATCTAGCGGGGGTAGAATACGAGCAGTACTTC.

The chain uses TRBV19 and TRBJ1-4; tentative D call: TRBD1 (5 bases). The CDR3 runs 14 residues. V was shortened by 1 base and J by 8 bases, with 11 bases between the two germline ends. Germline values: CDR1 LNHDA, CDR2 SQIVND (reference sequence). The CDR3 loop reads CASSIVQVGEKLFF. CDR3 sequence (DNA): TGTGCCAGTAGTATAGTACAGGTCGGAGAAAAACTGTTTTTT.

The chain joins TRBV5-1 to TRBJ1-2, with 9 positions matching TRBD1. Losses at the gene ends were 3 bases for V and 4 bases for J; bases not matched to a gene: 4. Germline CDR1 and CDR2: SGHRS and YFSETQ. This CDR3 has 14 residues. The CDR3 spells CASSWTGESYGYTF. CDR3 nucleotides: TGCGCCAGCAGCTGGACAGGGGAGAGCTATGGCTACACCTTC. The whole variable domain, filled in from reference TRBV5-1 and TRBJ1-2, reads KAGVTQTPRYLIKTRGQQVTLSCSPISGHRSVSWYQQTPGQGLQFLFEYFSETQRNKGNFPGRFSGRQFSNSRSEMNVSTLELGDSALYLCASSWTGESYGYTFGSGTRLTVV.

The chain combines TRBV7-2 with TRBJ2-7, with D possibly matching TRBD2 (5 bases). Germline V gives CDR1 SGHTA, CDR2 FQGNSA. The CDR3 contains 15 residues. Trimming removed 0 bases at V and 2 bases at J, with 11 bases between. CDR3 in amino acids: CASSLARAATYEQYF. The CDR3, as DNA: TGTGCCAGCAGCTTAGCGCGGGCGGCAACCTACGAGCAGTACTTC. Full variable domain (remainder filled in from reference TRBV7-2 and TRBJ2-7): GAGVSQSPSNKVTEKGKDVELRCDPISGHTALYWYRQSLGQGLEFLIYFQGNSAPDKSGLPSDRFSAERTGGSVSTLTIQRTQQEDSAVYLCASSLARAATYEQYFGPGTRLTVT.

This sequence joins TRBV7-3 and TRBJ1-6, with a weak D call TRBD1 (5 bases). CDR1 and CDR2 (germline): SGHTA, FQGTGA. V gave up 5 bases and J gave up 6 bases, with 8 bases separating them. The CDR3 is made up of 13 amino acids. In nucleotides, the CDR3 is TGTGCCAGCAGCGTAGACAGTAATTCACCCCTCCACTTT. Residues: CASSVDSNSPLHF.

The chain joins TRBV27 to TRBJ2-5; 12 nucleotides align to TRBD2. The CDR3 has 17 amino acids. Trimming cost V 5 bases and J 3 bases; bases outside gene matches: 10. CDR1 is MNHEY and CDR2 is SMNVEV in the germline V gene (reference sequence). The CDR3 loop reads CASSIRRTSGDEETQYF. The CDR3 DNA reads TGTGCCAGCAGTATACGGAGGACTAGCGGGGACGAAGAGACCCAGTACTTC.

The rearrangement links TRBV4-1 to TRBJ2-1; 10 bases fit TRBD2. The germline V gene encodes CDR1 MGHRA and CDR2 YSYEKL. The CDR3 length is 18 residues. J was trimmed by 6 bases and V by 5 bases; bases with no gene match: 16. DNA of the CDR3: TGCGCCAGCAGCATTCGGGGAGCGGGAGGGACGATTGGCAATGAGCAGTTCTTC. It specifies CASSIRGAGGTIGNEQFF.

This rearrangement joins TRBV7-2 to TRBJ2-2, with TRBD2 identical over 8 bases. Germline V gives CDR1 SGHTA, CDR2 FQGNSA. Trimming cost V 5 bases and J 0 bases; bases outside gene matches: 5. This CDR3 region has 16 residues. The DNA for the CDR3 is TGTGCCAGCAGCCGGGCGGGGGGTTCGAACACCGGGGAGCTGTTTTTT. Translating gives CASSRAGGSNTGELFF.

V is TRBV2 and J is TRBJ2-5; TRBD1 aligns across 11 bases. CDR1 is SNHLY, CDR2 FYNNEI, per germline. Trimming took 6 bases from V and 5 from J; bases not matched to a gene: 11. The CDR3 sequence is 16 residues long. CDR3: CASSQTRTGGEETQYF. The CDR3 DNA sequence: TGTGCCAGCAGCCAAACCAGGACAGGGGGCGAGGAGACCCAGTACTTC.

The chain joins TRBV18 to TRBJ2-5; no firm D call. The germline V and J ends were trimmed by 7 bases and 0 bases, with 3 bases remaining between them. The CDR3 is made up of 11 amino acids. Germline-derived CDR1 and CDR2 are KGHSH and LQKENI. Written as DNA, the CDR3 is TGTGCCAGCTTCAACCAAGAGACCCAGTACTTC. The encoded protein is CASFNQETQYF.

The chain is built from TRBV10-3 and TRBJ2-1, with D tentatively TRBD2 (5 bases). The CDR3 length is 14 residues. The V end was cut by 8 bases, the J end by 5 bases, with 16 bases between. The germline V gene has CDR1 ENHRY and CDR2 SYGVKD. Here the CDR3 DNA reads TGTGCCATCTACGACCCGCTCGGGGACAATGAGCAGTTCTTC. Its translation is CAIYDPLGDNEQFF.

The chain combines TRBV7-9 with TRBJ2-7; the match to TRBD2 covers 7 bases. Trimming took 1 base from V and 4 from J; bases not matched to a gene: 4. The CDR3 extends over 14 amino acids. The germline CDR1 and CDR2 sequences are SEHNR and FQNEAQ (reference sequence). CDR3 protein: CASSLGRSGYEQYF. In DNA, the CDR3 is TGTGCCAGCAGCTTAGGGCGTAGCGGGTACGAGCAGTACTTC.

The V call is TRBV13, the J call TRBJ2-5; 13 bases align to TRBD2. The J call may be wrong; the DNA end is better matched by TRBJ2-7. The germline CDR1 and CDR2 sequences are PRHDT and FYEKMQ (reference sequence). CDR3 length equals 15 residues. CDR3 loop: CASSLRGLAGYEQYF. CDR3 nucleotides: TGTGCCAGCAGCTTAAGGGGACTAGCGGGATACGAGCAGTACTTC.

Details on this clone: An end of the junction does not agree with germline; a read error may underlie this. Other DNA sequences in this sample translate to the same CDR3. This CDR3 reads CASSLGGGYRLTEAFF. The CDR3 DNA reads as TGTGCCAGCAGCTTAGGGGGGGGGTATAGGCTGACTGAGGCTTTCTTT. The chain combines TRBV7-2 with TRBJ1-1, with D possibly TRBD1 on 5 matching bases. The CDR3 runs to 16 residues. The V gene's germline CDR1 is SGHTA and CDR2 FQGNSA. Looking up the rest from reference TRBV7-2 and TRBJ1-1 gives the full variable domain: GAGVSQSPSNKVTEKGKDVELRCDPISGHTALYWYRQSLGQGLEFLIYFQGNSAPDKSGLPSDRFSAERTGGSVSTLTIQRTQQEDSAVYLCASSLGGGYRLTEAFFGQGTRLTVV.

The chain employs TRBV11-2 and TRBJ2-5; D perhaps matches TRBD2 (5 bases). The V gene's germline CDR1 is SGHAT and CDR2 FQNNGV. The CDR3 is 14 residues long. The ends were cut back, 5 bases at V and 1 base at J, with 11 bases in the middle. CDR3 loop: CASSPERLQETQYF. The DNA for the CDR3 is TGTGCCAGCAGCCCCGAGCGGCTCCAAGAGACCCAGTACTTC.

The rearrangement links TRBV5-4 to TRBJ2-1; 7 positions match TRBD2. The junction had 8 bases not matched to a gene; V was cut back by 3 bases and J by 5 bases. Germline values: CDR1 SGHNT, CDR2 YYREEE (reference sequence). The CDR3 totals 15 residues. The CDR3 nucleotides are TGTGCCAGCAGCTCTGGGGGGAGGGCCGACAATGAGCAGTTCTTC. This encodes CASSSGGRADNEQFF. The full variable domain, completed using reference TRBV5-4 and TRBJ2-1, is ETGVTQSPTHLIKTRGQQVTLRCSSQSGHNTVSWYQQALGQGPQFIFQYYREEENGRGNFPPRFSGLQFPNYSSELNVNALELDDSALYLCASSSGGRADNEQFFGPGTRLTVL.

V is TRBV5-1 and J is TRBJ1-4, with 11 bases matching TRBD1. V lost 4 bases to trimming and J lost 8 bases; unmatched junction nucleotides: 4. The CDR3 is made up of 14 amino acids. CDR1 and CDR2 from the germline V gene are SGHRS and YFSETQ. In DNA, the CDR3 is TGCGCCAGCAGCGCCAGGACAGGGGGCGAAAAACTGTTTTTT. This sequence encodes CASSARTGGEKLFF.